This T cell receptor beta chain was sequenced for a study of shared clonotypes between healthy human individuals. The study's findings and limits: Naive CD4 clonotype sharing across a few donors was approximately 5%.

Comments on this clone: As yet, its antigen is unknown.

CDR1 and CDR2 (germline): MDHEN, SYDVKM. V trimming: 5 bases; J trimming: 8 bases; junction bases outside the gene matches: 12. This CDR3 has 16 residues. The protocol was immunoSEQ multiplex PCR, while the TCRdb copy is restricted to in-frame clones and leaves out a portion. The table has roughly 1,000,000 clones, approximately 78% seen once. The source is a man aged 18-30 years in good health. Some clones in this sample may be carry-over from other donors' samples. This chain connects TRBV28 to TRBJ1-2; 12 nucleotides match TRBD1. Specimen: memory CD4+ T cells from PBMCs. Sample subset: CD45RA-negative fraction. As DNA, the CDR3 is TGTGCCAGCAGTACCTCCGGGACAGGGGGCGCAGGGGGCTACACCTTC. Amino acid sequence: CASSTSGTGGAGGYTF.